The 11 T cell receptor beta chains given below trace back to one sample, sequenced in a study of shared clonotypes between healthy human individuals. TCRdb's table, derived via immunoSEQ multiplex PCR, lists solely in-frame clones and lacks some. Among 2 million to 2.5 million clones listed, roughly 92% were seen once. Sequencing was done on a sample of naive CD4+ T cells from PBMCs. Subset meaning: CD45RA+ positively selected. The receptors originated from a man aged 18 to 35 in good health. Some clones in this sample may be carry-over from other donors' samples.

V gene TRBV30 combines with J gene TRBJ2-7; D is unclear. This CDR3 is built from 14 residues. Between the trimmed V and J ends, which lost 0 bases and 6 bases, there was a span of 15 bases. Germline assignment: CDR1 GTSNPN and CDR2 SVGIG (reference sequence). The CDR3 is CAWSVSSVVSEQYF. The CDR3, as DNA: TGTGCCTGGAGTGTATCCAGTGTGGTAAGCGAGCAGTACTTC.

The V call is TRBV7-9, the J call TRBJ1-3; weak D call: TRBD1 (6 bases). V gave up 3 bases and J gave up 0 bases, with 15 bases separating them. CDR1 and CDR2 (germline): SEHNR, FQNEAQ (reference sequence). This CDR3 comprises 17 residues. The CDR3: CASSFWGGGSSGNTIYF. The CDR3 nucleotides are TGTGCCAGCAGCTTTTGGGGAGGGGGATCCTCTGGAAACACCATATATTTT. Full variable domain (rest looked up from reference TRBV7-9 and TRBJ1-3): DTGVSQNPRHKITKRGQNVTFRCDPISEHNRLYWYRQTLGQGPEFLTYFQNEAQLEKSRLLSDRFSAERPKGSFSTLEIQRTEQGDSAMYLCASSFWGGGSSGNTIYFGEGSWLTVV.

The chain links TRBV19 to TRBJ1-1, with a weak D call TRBD1 (6 bases). Germline V gene lookup returns CDR1 LNHDA and CDR2 SQIVND (reference sequence). Trimming cost V 7 bases and J 2 bases, with 14 bases left between them. The CDR3 extends over 14 amino acids. Here the CDR3 DNA reads TGTGCCAGTAACCCGACAGGAATTAACACTGAAGCTTTCTTT. Residues: CASNPTGINTEAFF.

The V gene is TRBV9, the J gene TRBJ2-5, with 7 nucleotides matching TRBD1. The CDR3 is 18 residues long. V shed 0 bases, J shed 0 bases, and the junction held 11 bases outside the gene matches. Germline V gene sequence: CDR1 SGDLS, CDR2 YYNGEE. CDR3 bases: TGTGCCAGCAGCGTAGGCACAGGGGCTAGGACCAACCAAGAGACCCAGTACTTC. Translating gives CASSVGTGARTNQETQYF.

The V and J genes are TRBV5-1 and TRBJ2-3; TRBD1 is a possible D gene (6 bases). This CDR3 has 16 amino acids. V lost 0 bases to trimming and J lost 0 bases, with 11 bases between them. From germline, CDR1 is SGHRS and CDR2 YFSETQ. DNA for the CDR3: TGCGCCAGCAGCTTGGATCGAGGGGGAAGCACAGATACGCAGTATTTT. It codes for CASSLDRGGSTDTQYF.

The V and J genes are TRBV19 and TRBJ2-2; tentatively, D is TRBD2 (5 bases). The germline CDR1 and CDR2 sequences are LNHDA and SQIVND (reference sequence). The V end was cut by 5 bases, the J end by 1 base, with 11 bases between. The CDR3 extends over 15 amino acids. The CDR3 loop reads CASSPWTQNTGELFF. DNA of the CDR3: TGTGCCAGTAGTCCCTGGACTCAGAACACCGGGGAGCTGTTTTTT.

CDR3 in amino acids: CASMDSPRGAEQYF. Here the CDR3 DNA reads TGTGCCAGCATGGACAGCCCAAGAGGGGCCGAGCAGTACTTC. J is TRBJ2-7 and V is TRBV6-1, with D possibly TRBD1 on 6 matching bases. This CDR3 spans 14 amino acids. Trimming removed 7 bases from V and 6 bases from J, with 19 bases in between. Germline CDR1 and CDR2: MNHNS and SASEGT.

The chain is built from TRBV6-1 and TRBJ1-2; D is unresolved. Germline CDR1 is MNHNS and CDR2 is SASEGT. This CDR3 has 13 amino acids. V gave up 6 bases and J gave up 3 bases, with 11 bases separating them. Written as DNA, the CDR3 is TGTGCCAGCAGCTGGACGGTCTACTATGGCTACACCTTC. Its translation: CASSWTVYYGYTF.

The chain links TRBV14 to TRBJ2-7; 11 bases agree with TRBD2. This CDR3 spans 17 amino acids. The trim removed 3 bases at V and 2 bases at J, leaving 9 bases unmatched. In germline, CDR1 is SGHDN, CDR2 FVKESK. CDR3 sequence (DNA): TGTGCCAGCAGCCAGAGGGGACTAGCGGATTCCACCTACGAGCAGTACTTC. Protein sequence: CASSQRGLADSTYEQYF.

The rearrangement uses TRBV28 and TRBJ1-5, with D perhaps matching TRBD1 (5 bases). The CDR3 sequence is 16 residues long. The V end lost 3 bases, the J end lost 2 bases, and 14 bases lay between the germline ends. Looked up from germline, CDR1 is MDHEN and CDR2 is SYDVKM. The CDR3 DNA is TGTGCCAGCAGTTTCAGGGATGTCTGGGGCAATCAGCCCCAGCATTTT. Its translation is CASSFRDVWGNQPQHF.

V usage is TRBV18 and J usage is TRBJ2-1; 7 nucleotides agree with TRBD1. CDR1 is KGHSH, CDR2 LQKENI, per germline. Germline trimming cut 3 bases from V and 6 bases from J; bases unmatched to any gene: 5. There are 14 residues in the CDR3. The CDR3, as DNA: TGTGCCAGCTCACCTGACAGGGTTGGCAATGAGCAGTTCTTC. Amino acids: CASSPDRVGNEQFF.